This is a list of T cell receptor beta chains from one sample in a study of blood T cell repertoires in COVID-19. Generated by immunoSEQ multiplex PCR, the TCRdb table keeps only in-frame clones and is missing some. Of tens of thousands of clones in the sample, about 81% are singletons; the top ten hold 9.2%. Material: peripheral blood. Receptors originate from a human donor in a cohort sampled during active COVID-19. CDR3s include the opening cysteine and the closing phenylalanine or tryptophan. Fields, in order: D gene, V gene, J gene, clone size, CDR3 protein, CDR3 DNA. The D gene is left open where the match is weak. Where a row states a size, it is once, few, many or the class of an expanded clone; other rows omit it.

d_call: NA; v_call: TRBV15; j_call: TRBJ2-1; clone_size: NA; cdr3_aa: CATSRDWTTYNEQFF; cdr3_nt: TGTGCCACCAGCAGAGATTGGACAACCTACAATGAGCAGTTCTTC
d_call: NA; v_call: TRBV28; j_call: TRBJ2-2; clone_size: NA; cdr3_aa: CASSLESRGLFF; cdr3_nt: TGTGCCAGCAGTTTGGAATCGCGGGGGCTGTTTTTT
d_call: TRBD1; v_call: TRBV10-1; j_call: TRBJ1-1; clone_size: NA; cdr3_aa: CASSKDRNGGTRPIGAFF; cdr3_nt: TGCGCCAGCAGTAAGGACAGGAACGGGGGAACAAGACCTATCGGGGCTTTCTTT
d_call: TRBD1; v_call: TRBV12-3/TRBV12-4; j_call: TRBJ1-2; clone_size: few; cdr3_aa: CASSLRQGYSYTF; cdr3_nt: TGTGCCAGCAGTTTAAGACAGGGTTATAGCTACACCTTC
d_call: TRBD1; v_call: TRBV28; j_call: TRBJ2-2; clone_size: NA; cdr3_aa: CASKDRGATGELFF; cdr3_nt: TGTGCCAGCAAAGACAGGGGGGCCACCGGGGAGCTGTTTTTT
d_call: TRBD2; v_call: TRBV11-1; j_call: TRBJ2-7; clone_size: few; cdr3_aa: CASSFGLAGSYEQYF; cdr3_nt: TGTGCCAGCAGCTTTGGGCTAGCGGGATCCTACGAGCAGTACTTC
d_call: TRBD1; v_call: TRBV5-8; j_call: TRBJ2-3; clone_size: NA; cdr3_aa: CASSPGQGAISTDTQYF; cdr3_nt: TGTGCCAGCAGCCCGGGACAGGGGGCCATAAGCACAGATACGCAGTATTTT
d_call: NA; v_call: TRBV4-1; j_call: TRBJ1-1; clone_size: NA; cdr3_aa: CASSQGVRVNTEAFF; cdr3_nt: TGCGCCAGCAGCCAAGGGGTCAGGGTTAACACTGAAGCTTTCTTT
d_call: NA; v_call: TRBV9; j_call: TRBJ1-1; clone_size: once; cdr3_aa: CASSVSDSLGTEAFF; cdr3_nt: TGTGCCAGCAGCGTAAGTGACTCACTGGGCACTGAAGCTTTCTTT
d_call: TRBD1; v_call: TRBV11-1; j_call: TRBJ1-1; clone_size: NA; cdr3_aa: CASSSQGALNTEAFF; cdr3_nt: TGTGCCAGCAGCTCCCAGGGGGCGCTGAACACTGAAGCTTTCTTT
d_call: NA; v_call: TRBV28; j_call: TRBJ1-2; clone_size: NA; cdr3_aa: CASSLGSQTLGGYTF; cdr3_nt: TGTGCCAGCAGTTTGGGTTCACAGACCTTGGGTGGCTACACCTTC
d_call: NA; v_call: TRBV5-5; j_call: TRBJ2-3; clone_size: NA; cdr3_aa: CASSRDSEFLVDTQYF; cdr3_nt: TGTGCCAGCAGCCGGGACTCGGAGTTTTTAGTAGATACGCAGTATTTT
d_call: TRBD1; v_call: TRBV30; j_call: TRBJ2-7; clone_size: few; cdr3_aa: CAWSGFRGPGYEQYF; cdr3_nt: TGTGCCTGGAGTGGATTCAGGGGGCCGGGGTACGAGCAGTACTTC
d_call: NA; v_call: TRBV30; j_call: TRBJ2-7; clone_size: NA; cdr3_aa: CAWSIGGEQYF; cdr3_nt: TGTGCCTGGAGTATCGGGGGCGAGCAGTACTTC
d_call: TRBD1; v_call: TRBV5-1; j_call: TRBJ1-1; clone_size: once; cdr3_aa: CASSSGQKNTEAFF; cdr3_nt: TGCGCCAGCAGCTCGGGACAGAAGAACACTGAAGCTTTCTTT
d_call: TRBD1; v_call: TRBV27; j_call: TRBJ2-7; clone_size: NA; cdr3_aa: CASSLGTGGDYEQYF; cdr3_nt: TGTGCCAGCAGTCTTGGGACAGGGGGGGACTACGAGCAGTACTTC
d_call: NA; v_call: TRBV5-1; j_call: TRBJ2-7; clone_size: NA; cdr3_aa: CASRDGTNSYEQYF; cdr3_nt: TGCGCCAGCAGAGATGGGACAAACTCCTACGAGCAGTACTTC
d_call: TRBD2; v_call: TRBV7-3; j_call: TRBJ2-5; clone_size: NA; cdr3_aa: CASSPRGGETQYF; cdr3_nt: TGTGCCAGCAGCCCGCGGGGGGGGGAGACCCAGTACTTC